The 30 T cell receptor beta chains in this list originate from one sample, sequenced in a study of T-cell reconstitution after alpha-beta-depleted transplantation in children listed by TCRdb under 2016. The library was built by means of PCR. Sequencing took place on an Illumina HiSeq 2500. TCR library preparation used molecular barcoding, with unique molecular identifiers applied to normalize quantification of the TCRbeta repertoire. TCRdb applied fastp at Q25 and MiXCR to the public reads, then kept only in-frame beta chains. Each entry merges the rows of one CDR3 protein and shows their most common DNA and genes. Recorded for this sample are 220,000 or so distinct CDR3 sequences; roughly 8.2% of them occurred a single time. The ten largest clones add up to 6.3% of the sample. This sample's treatment or condition label indicates: allogeneic hematopoietic cell transplantation with graft depleted of TCRalphabeta T cells and CD19 B cells.

Sample: PBMCs, mostly from graft donor cells, taken 180 days after TCRalphabeta/CD19-depleted stem cell transplant. The receptors were gathered from a male patient aged 5 to 17 who had a stem cell transplant for acute lymphoblastic leukemia, so the T cells may come from the graft donor.

There are many counts of this clonotype. This chain joins TRBV4-3 and TRBJ1-6; D call uncertain. This CDR3 is 17 amino acids long. The germline V gene has CDR1 LGHNA and CDR2 YSLEER. V lost 2 bases to trimming and J lost 7 bases, with 18 bases between them. CDR3 nucleotides: TGCGCCAGCAGCCAAACCAGCCCGGGCAGCTTCAATTCACCCCTCCACTTT. Residues: CASSQTSPGSFNSPLHF.

This clonotype was counted ten times or more. The chain is built from TRBV5-1 and TRBJ2-7, with a weak D call TRBD1 (6 bases). Germline CDR1 and CDR2: SGHRS and YFSETQ. CDR3 size: 13 residues. Trimming cost V 1 base and J 7 bases, with 12 bases left between them. CDR3: CASSLYLGAEQYF. The CDR3 nucleotides are TGCGCCAGCAGCTTGTATCTGGGGGCGGAGCAGTACTTC. The variable domain in full, with the rest retrieved from reference TRBV5-1 and TRBJ2-7, is KAGVTQTPRYLIKTRGQQVTLSCSPISGHRSVSWYQQTPGQGLQFLFEYFSETQRNKGNFPGRFSGRQFSNSRSEMNVSTLELGDSALYLCASSLYLGAEQYFGPGTRLTVT.

The table lists this clonotype with many counts. This chain links TRBV14 with TRBJ2-3; possible D gene TRBD1, 5 bases. This CDR3 spans 14 amino acids. The V end was cut by 0 bases, the J end by 9 bases, with 13 bases between. CDR1 and CDR2 from the germline V gene are SGHDN and FVKESK. This chain's CDR3 is CASSQEGARVTQYF. The CDR3 DNA sequence: TGTGCCAGCAGCCAAGAGGGCGCCAGGGTGACGCAGTATTTT.

This clonotype has a count of ten or more. The V gene is TRBV12-3 or TRBV12-4, the J gene TRBJ1-5; D gene uncertain. This CDR3 comprises 14 residues. Trimming stripped 3 bases from V and 4 bases from J, with 10 bases between. CDR3 DNA sequence: TGTGCCAGCAGTTTGGGCAGAAGGAATCAGCCCCAGCATTTT. Its translation: CASSLGRRNQPQHF.

This clonotype was counted at least ten times. The chain recombines TRBV9 with TRBJ2-2; TRBD1 is a possible D gene (7 bases). Trimming stripped 2 bases from V and 2 bases from J, with 34 bases between. The V gene's germline CDR1 is SGDLS and CDR2 YYNGEE. This CDR3 spans 23 amino acids. CDR3 loop: CASSVRSPRTQGVAGYNTGELFF. Written as DNA, the CDR3 is TGTGCCAGCAGCGTTCGGTCGCCCAGAACTCAGGGGGTCGCGGGATATAACACCGGGGAGCTGTTTTTT.

The rearrangement uses TRBV5-4 and TRBJ2-5; 8 nucleotides agree with TRBD1. The trim removed 0 bases at V and 2 bases at J, leaving 9 bases unmatched. The CDR3 extends over 17 amino acids. Germline-derived CDR1 and CDR2 are SGHNT and YYREEE (reference sequence). The CDR3 nucleotides read TGTGCCAGCAGCTTGGGATCCGGACAGGGCATACAAGAGACCCAGTACTTC. Translation gives CASSLGSGQGIQETQYF.

This clonotype was detected ten times or more. V is TRBV11-1 and J is TRBJ2-1, with 8 positions matching TRBD2. V dropped 7 bases and J dropped 4; count of bases not matched to a gene: 3. The CDR3 extends over 13 amino acids. Germline assignment: CDR1 SGHAT and CDR2 FQDESV (reference sequence). This CDR3 reads CASKLAVYNEQFF. CDR3 nucleotides: TGTGCCAGCAAACTAGCGGTGTACAATGAGCAGTTCTTC.

This clonotype was recorded at least ten times. V is TRBV11-2 and J is TRBJ1-4; 9 bases are a match to TRBD1. The CDR3 is made up of 14 amino acids. V shed 2 bases, J shed 6 bases, and the junction held 1 base outside the gene matches. Germline lookup yields CDR1 SGHAT and CDR2 FQNNGV. CDR3 residues: CASSLRTGDEKLFF. The CDR3, as DNA: TGTGCCAGCAGCTTAAGGACAGGGGATGAAAAACTGTTTTTT.

This clonotype was recorded at least ten times. V and J are TRBV5-1 and TRBJ1-1; no definite D call. Germline lookup yields CDR1 SGHRS and CDR2 YFSETQ. V was shortened by 2 bases and J by 8 bases, with 19 bases between the two germline ends. This CDR3 contains 15 residues. Written as DNA, the CDR3 is TGCGCCAGCAGCTTACTTGGAGGGAGAACACTGGAAGCTTTCTTT. Residues: CASSLLGGRTLEAFF.

This clonotype was detected many times. The rearrangement links TRBV20-1 to TRBJ2-5; TRBD1 matches at 8 bases. The CDR3 has 12 amino acids. V was pared by 5 bases and J by 5 bases, with 4 bases of the junction left unmatched. Per germline, CDR1 DFQATT and CDR2 SNEGSKA (reference sequence). The CDR3 sequence: CSALYRGETQYF. CDR3 DNA sequence: TGCAGTGCTTTGTACAGGGGGGAGACCCAGTACTTC.

This clonotype was observed many times. The rearrangement links TRBV7-9 to TRBJ2-5; tentatively, D is TRBD1 (6 bases). The length of the CDR3 is 14 residues. V was shortened by 4 bases and J by 6 bases, with 15 bases between the two germline ends. The germline V gene has CDR1 SEHNR and CDR2 FQNEAQ (reference sequence). The CDR3 protein is CASSSRDTSKTQYF. The DNA for the CDR3 is TGTGCCAGCAGCTCCCGGGACACCTCAAAGACCCAGTACTTC.

This clonotype was observed many times. The CDR3 loop reads CASSQDPSTGELFF. The CDR3 bases are TGTGCCAGCAGCCAAGACCCCTCCACCGGGGAGCTGTTTTTT. The V gene is TRBV3-1, the J gene TRBJ2-2; no reliable D call. The CDR3 runs to 14 residues. V was pared by 0 bases and J by 4 bases, with 6 bases between. The V gene's germline CDR1 is LGHDT and CDR2 YNNKEL (reference sequence).

This clonotype appeared many times. The gene calls are TRBV6-1 and TRBJ2-3, with 14 nucleotides matching TRBD2. The CDR3 sequence is 15 residues long. Trimming cost V 6 bases and J 2 bases; bases outside gene matches: 1. Germline CDR1 MNHNS, CDR2 SASEGT. CDR3: CASRGLAGVTDTQYF. CDR3 nucleotides: TGTGCCAGCAGGGGACTAGCGGGGGTCACAGATACGCAGTATTTT.

In its sample, this clonotype was seen once. Being one base from a much bigger clone, this may be a read error. The V and J genes are TRBV27 and TRBJ2-2; D is ambiguous. This CDR3 is built from 13 residues. Per germline, CDR1 MNHEY and CDR2 SMNVEV (reference sequence). V was pared by 7 bases and J by 1 base, with 7 bases between. The CDR3 reads CASTFMNTGELFF. CDR3 DNA sequence: TGTGCCAGCACCTTCATGAACACCGGGGAGCTGTTTTTT.

This clonotype was detected many times. In DNA, the CDR3 is TGTGCCAGCAGTGAACAGCGCGGTTACTCTAATGAGCAGTTCTTC. This gives the protein CASSEQRGYSNEQFF. This chain connects TRBV2 to TRBJ2-1; no clear D. CDR1 is SNHLY and CDR2 is FYNNEI in the germline V gene. The V gene lost 2 bases and the J gene lost 7 bases, with 15 bases spanning the gap. CDR3 length: 15 amino acids.

This clonotype has a handful of counts. The chain recombines TRBV27 with TRBJ1-6; D remains unclear. The CDR3 consists of 17 residues. Germline CDR1 reads MNHEY; CDR2 reads SMNVEV (reference sequence). Trimming pared 2 bases from V and 0 bases from J, leaving 11 bases between. The CDR3 nucleotides are TGTGCCAGCAGTTTAAAAGCGGAGAGCTCCTATAATTCACCCCTCCACTTT. It translates to CASSLKAESSYNSPLHF.

This clonotype occurred many times. The CDR3 DNA is TGTGCCAGCAGCTCCCTCCCCCCAGCGGGAGGGCCAACAGATACGCAGTATTTT. It specifies CASSSLPPAGGPTDTQYF. V usage is TRBV7-6 and J usage is TRBJ2-3; 10 nucleotides line up with TRBD2. After removal of 4 bases from V and 3 bases from J, the junction contained 13 bases not matched to a gene. This CDR3 has 18 amino acids. Germline-derived CDR1 and CDR2 are SGHVS and FNYEAQ. Complete variable domain (other parts from reference TRBV7-6 and TRBJ2-3): GAGVSQSPRYKVTKRGQDVALRCDPISGHVSLYWYRQALGQGPEFLTYFNYEAQQDKSGLPNDRFSAERPEGSISTLTIQRTEQRDSAMYRCASSSLPPAGGPTDTQYFGPGTRLTVL.

In its sample, this clonotype was seen many times. The chain employs TRBV7-8 and TRBJ2-2; D unresolved. Trimming removed 1 base at V and 6 bases at J, with 3 bases between. The CDR3 has 12 amino acids. Germline CDR1 and CDR2: SGHVS and FQNEAQ. CDR3 bases: TGTGCCAGCAGCTTAGGGCCCGGGGAGCTGTTTTTT. This gives the protein CASSLGPGELFF.

The CDR3 nucleotides read TGCAGCGTTCCCGAGGGGGTGGGAGACGAGACCCAGTACTTC. Translating it yields CSVPEGVGDETQYF. The chain links TRBV29-1 to TRBJ2-5, with D possibly TRBD1 on 6 matching bases. Trimming pared 5 bases from V and 5 bases from J, leaving 18 bases between. The germline gives CDR1 SQVTM, CDR2 ANQGSEA. This CDR3 spans 14 amino acids. The entire variable domain, with the rest obtained from reference TRBV29-1 and TRBJ2-5, is as follows: SAVISQKPSRDICQRGTSLTIQCQVDSQVTMMFWYRQQPGQSLTLIATANQGSEATYESGFVIDKFPISRPNLTFSTLTVSNMSPEDSSIYLCSVPEGVGDETQYFGPGTRLLVL.

This clonotype was observed many times. CDR3 bases: TGCGCCAGCAGCCGAGGGAGGGCCGAGCAGTACTTC. This gives the protein CASSRGRAEQYF. The chain combines TRBV5-1 with TRBJ2-7; TRBD2 matches at 7 bases. This CDR3 comprises 12 residues. Trimming at V came to 4 bases and at J to 6 bases, leaving 4 bases not matched to a gene. Germline loops: CDR1 SGHRS, CDR2 YFSETQ.

The table lists this clonotype with many counts. CDR3 in DNA: TGCAGTGCTAGGAACCAGCGGGAGAATGCGCAGTACTTC. Translated: CSARNQRENAQYF. The chain combines TRBV20-1 with TRBJ2-7, with 8 bases that match TRBD2. Germline assignment: CDR1 DFQATT and CDR2 SNEGSKA (reference sequence). V dropped 3 bases and J dropped 9; count of bases not matched to a gene: 10. The CDR3 loop spans 13 amino acids.

There are many counts of this clonotype. The chain carries TRBV4-1 and TRBJ2-2, with D perhaps matching TRBD2 (6 bases). The length of the CDR3 is 15 residues. V was pared by 4 bases and J by 4 bases, with 13 bases between. Germline V lookup: CDR1 MGHRA, CDR2 YSYEKL. This CDR3 is CASSPRGSPTGELFF. For the CDR3, the DNA is TGCGCCAGCAGCCCACGGGGGTCTCCCACCGGGGAGCTGTTTTTT.

This chain uses TRBV25-1 with TRBJ2-4; no firm D call. Deletions cut 3 bases from V and 6 bases from J, with 12 bases between. The CDR3 is 14 amino acids. Germline assignment: CDR1 MGHDK and CDR2 SYGVNS. Here the CDR3 reads CASSDEYHLNIQYF. The CDR3 region has the DNA TGTGCCAGCAGTGATGAATACCACTTAAACATTCAGTACTTC.

This clonotype has a count of ten or more. The rearrangement links TRBV5-6 to TRBJ2-3; TRBD2 matches 7 bases. The CDR3 runs 14 residues. Germline CDR1 is SGHDT and CDR2 is YYEEEE. The trim removed 3 bases at V and 6 bases at J, leaving 7 bases unmatched. CDR3 sequence: CASSSPFGGDTQYF. As DNA, the CDR3 is TGTGCCAGCAGCTCGCCCTTCGGGGGGGATACGCAGTATTTT.

This clonotype came up many times. The chain is built from TRBV2 and TRBJ1-6, with 7 bases that match TRBD1. The V and J ends lost 6 bases and 6 bases, in that order; junction bases with no gene match: 8. Looked up from germline, CDR1 is SNHLY and CDR2 is FYNNEI. The CDR3 extends over 15 amino acids. The CDR3: CASRKGQQINSPLHF. In nucleotides, the CDR3 is TGTGCCAGCAGGAAGGGACAGCAGATTAATTCACCCCTCCACTTT.

This clonotype turned up a few times. The CDR3 reads CASSPLDSGEQYF. Here the CDR3 DNA reads TGTGCCAGCTCACCTTTAGACAGCGGCGAGCAGTACTTC. J is TRBJ2-7 and V is TRBV18, with D perhaps being TRBD1 or TRBD2 (5 bases each). V was pared by 3 bases and J by 6 bases, with 12 bases between. This CDR3 contains 13 residues. CDR1 KGHSH and CDR2 LQKENI come from the germline V gene.

This clonotype was counted many times. V usage is TRBV3-1 and J usage is TRBJ2-2; 10 bases align to TRBD2. From germline, CDR1 is LGHDT and CDR2 YNNKEL (reference sequence). Unmatched junction bases numbered 4, after V lost 6 bases and J lost 0 bases. The CDR3 consists of 16 residues. In DNA, the CDR3 is TGTGCCAGCAGGAGTAGCGGGGGGACGAACACCGGGGAGCTGTTTTTT. Translating gives CASRSSGGTNTGELFF.

This clonotype was counted ten times or more. V is TRBV29-1 and J is TRBJ1-2; D call uncertain. In germline, CDR1 is SQVTM, CDR2 ANQGSEA. CDR3 length: 11 amino acids. Trimming pared 5 bases from V and 8 bases from J, leaving 12 bases between. The CDR3 DNA is TGCAGCGTTTTAACCTTCAGGGGCTACACCTTC. It codes for CSVLTFRGYTF.

The chain uses TRBV28 and TRBJ2-5, with 8 bases matching TRBD1. The V gene end was trimmed by 10 bases and the J gene end by 5 bases; junction bases not matched to a gene: 9. The V gene's germline CDR1 is MDHEN and CDR2 SYDVKM. This CDR3 is built from 13 residues. CDR3 loop: CATRGQGRETQYF. CDR3 sequence (DNA): TGTGCCACCAGAGGACAGGGAAGGGAGACCCAGTACTTC.

This clonotype was detected ten times or more. V gene TRBV24-1 combines with J gene TRBJ2-1; D gene unclear. The CDR3 has 13 amino acids. CDR1 and CDR2 (germline): KGHDR, SFDVKD. V was cut by 4 bases and J by 4 bases, with 7 bases left in between. The CDR3: CATSDPAYNEQFF. DNA of the CDR3: TGTGCCACCAGTGACCCCGCTTACAATGAGCAGTTCTTC.